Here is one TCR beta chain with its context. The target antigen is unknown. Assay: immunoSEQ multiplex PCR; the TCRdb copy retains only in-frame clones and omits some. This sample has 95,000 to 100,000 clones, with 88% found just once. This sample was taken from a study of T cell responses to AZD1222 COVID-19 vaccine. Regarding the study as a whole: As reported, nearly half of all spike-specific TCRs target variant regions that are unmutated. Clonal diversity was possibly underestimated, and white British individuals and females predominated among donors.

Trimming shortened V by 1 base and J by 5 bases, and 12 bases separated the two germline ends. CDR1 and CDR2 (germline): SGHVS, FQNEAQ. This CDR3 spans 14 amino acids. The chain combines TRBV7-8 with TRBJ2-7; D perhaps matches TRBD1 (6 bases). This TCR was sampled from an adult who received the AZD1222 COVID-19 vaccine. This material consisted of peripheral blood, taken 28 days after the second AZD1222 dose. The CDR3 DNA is TGTGCCAGCAGCTTAGGGGTCACAGGGCACGAGCAGTACTTC. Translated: CASSLGVTGHEQYF.